This TCR beta chain was captured in a study of blood T cell repertoires in COVID-19. Germline lookup yields CDR1 ENHRY and CDR2 SYGVKD. Trimming removed 4 bases at V and 3 bases at J, with 9 bases between. The CDR3 runs to 13 residues. Sequencing used immunoSEQ multiplex PCR; TCRdb keeps in-frame clones, though not all of them. Among a few hundred thousand clones listed, 75% to 90% were seen once. The chain recombines TRBV10-3 with TRBJ1-1; a possible D gene is TRBD1 (5 bases). The sequence derives from a man in his thirties or forties who had recovered from COVID-19. Sequencing was performed on peripheral blood. CDR3 region: CAISGQLDTEAFF. The CDR3 nucleotides are TGTGCCATCAGTGGACAGCTCGACACTGAAGCTTTCTTT.